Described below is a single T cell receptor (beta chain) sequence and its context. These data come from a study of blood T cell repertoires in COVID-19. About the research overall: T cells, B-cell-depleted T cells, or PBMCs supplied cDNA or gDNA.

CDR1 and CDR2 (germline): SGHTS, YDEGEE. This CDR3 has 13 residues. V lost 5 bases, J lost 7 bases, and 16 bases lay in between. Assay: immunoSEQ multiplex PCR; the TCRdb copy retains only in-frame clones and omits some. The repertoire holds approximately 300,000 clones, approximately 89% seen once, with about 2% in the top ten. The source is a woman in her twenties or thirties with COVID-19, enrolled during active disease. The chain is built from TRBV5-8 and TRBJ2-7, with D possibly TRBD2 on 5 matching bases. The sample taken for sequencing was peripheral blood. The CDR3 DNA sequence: TGTGCCAGCAGTCTCCGGGCCTCGGGAGAGCAGTACGTC. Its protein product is CASSLRASGEQYV.